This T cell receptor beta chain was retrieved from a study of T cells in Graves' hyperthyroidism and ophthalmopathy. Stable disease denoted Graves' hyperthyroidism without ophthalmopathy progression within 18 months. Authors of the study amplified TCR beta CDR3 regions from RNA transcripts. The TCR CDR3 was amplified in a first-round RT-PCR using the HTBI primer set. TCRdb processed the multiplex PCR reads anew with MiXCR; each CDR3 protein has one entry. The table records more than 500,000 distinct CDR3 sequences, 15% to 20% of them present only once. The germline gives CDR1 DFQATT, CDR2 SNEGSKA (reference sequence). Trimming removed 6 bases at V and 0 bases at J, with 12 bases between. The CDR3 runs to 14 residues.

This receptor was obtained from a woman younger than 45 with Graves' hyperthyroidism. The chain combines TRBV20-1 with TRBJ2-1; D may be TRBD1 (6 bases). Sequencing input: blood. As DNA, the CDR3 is TGCAGTGCATGGACAGTGAACTCCTACAATGAGCAGTTCTTC. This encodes CSAWTVNSYNEQFF.